The sequence of this T cell receptor (beta chain) was determined in a study of T cell responses to AZD1222 COVID-19 vaccine. This clone came up a few times. One end of the junction fails to match germline, which may point to a read error. Sequencing used immunoSEQ multiplex PCR; TCRdb keeps in-frame clones, though not all of them. The sample contains approximately 100,000 clones, roughly 85% of which appear only once. Germline CDR1 reads SGHRS; CDR2 reads YFSETQ. CDR3 length: 14 amino acids. This TCR was sampled from an adult who received the AZD1222 COVID-19 vaccine. Material: peripheral blood, obtained 28 days after the second AZD1222 dose. The gene calls are TRBV5-1 and TRBJ1-1; 9 bases agree with TRBD1. The CDR3 loop reads CASSSGDRVTKAFF. DNA for the CDR3: TGCGCCAGCAGCTCGGGGGACAGGGTCACTAAAGCTTTCTTT.